These 15 T cell receptor beta chains came from one sample sequenced in a study of cytomegalovirus exposure and HLA in healthy donors. The PCR ran on 60 Vbeta and 13 Jbeta primers. Profiled with immunoSEQ multiplex PCR; TCRdb holds only in-frame clones, not every one. The sample records tens of thousands of clones, 84% being singletons. The source material was PBMCs. Receptor source: a man younger than 35 in good health and CMV-seronegative.

This chain uses TRBV27 with TRBJ1-2; 8 positions agree with TRBD1. Per germline, CDR1 MNHEY and CDR2 SMNVEV (reference sequence). V was clipped by 3 bases and J by 8 bases; unmatched bases: 11. The CDR3 contains 15 residues. The CDR3 sequence is CASSLVAGGARGYTF. The CDR3 nucleotides read TGTGCCAGCAGTTTGGTCGCAGGGGGCGCGAGGGGCTACACCTTC.

The V call is TRBV5-1, the J call TRBJ2-1; 8 bases fit TRBD2. The CDR3 has 14 residues. Trimming removed 2 bases from V and 10 bases from J; junction bases left unmatched: 8. The germline V gene has CDR1 SGHRS and CDR2 YFSETQ. This chain's CDR3 is CASSFTGGQQEQFF. DNA of the CDR3: TGCGCCAGCAGCTTCACGGGAGGGCAGCAGGAGCAGTTCTTC.

The rearrangement joins TRBV19 to TRBJ1-1; D may be TRBD1 (6 bases). V was pared by 7 bases and J by 0 bases, with 21 bases between. The CDR3 covers 17 residues. CDR1 is LNHDA, CDR2 SQIVND, per germline (reference sequence). CDR3 protein: CASKSLGAGVVNTEAFF. CDR3 DNA sequence: TGTGCCAGTAAAAGTCTGGGGGCAGGGGTGGTGAACACTGAAGCTTTCTTT.

This clone came up once. The chain links TRBV7-9 to TRBJ1-2; 8 positions agree with TRBD1. The CDR3 covers 15 residues. Germline assignment: CDR1 SEHNR and CDR2 FQNEAQ (reference sequence). V gave up 2 bases and J gave up 4 bases; unmatched junction bases: 6. The CDR3 DNA follows: TGTGCCAGCAGCTTAAGGGGACAGGACCCCTATGGCTACACCTTC. Amino acid sequence: CASSLRGQDPYGYTF.

The chain recombines TRBV5-4 with TRBJ1-1; D unresolved. The V gene lost 0 bases and the J gene lost 3 bases, with 12 bases spanning the gap. The CDR3 runs 15 residues. CDR1 and CDR2 (germline): SGHNT, YYREEE (reference sequence). The CDR3 loop reads CASSLDGLVDTEAFF. The CDR3 DNA is TGTGCCAGCAGCTTGGACGGACTGGTAGACACTGAAGCTTTCTTT.

V gene TRBV7-9 combines with J gene TRBJ1-2; D call uncertain. The germline CDR1 and CDR2 sequences are SEHNR and FQNEAQ (reference sequence). The CDR3 spans 11 residues. Trimming left V 3 bases short and J 7 bases short, with 6 bases between. CDR3 protein: CASSFGGGYTF. The CDR3 bases are TGTGCCAGCAGCTTCGGAGGTGGCTACACCTTC.

CDR3 in amino acids: CASSLAGRRAYEQYF. In nucleotides, the CDR3 is TGTGCCAGCAGCTTAGCCGGGAGAAGGGCGTACGAGCAGTACTTC. The chain joins TRBV7-9 to TRBJ2-7; a weak D match, TRBD2 (6 bases). Looked up from germline, CDR1 is SEHNR and CDR2 is FQNEAQ (reference sequence). The CDR3 spans 15 residues. V lost 0 bases and J 4 bases, leaving 13 bases between the germline ends. The entire variable domain, with the rest obtained from reference TRBV7-9 and TRBJ2-7, is as follows: DTGVSQNPRHKITKRGQNVTFRCDPISEHNRLYWYRQTLGQGPEFLTYFQNEAQLEKSRLLSDRFSAERPKGSFSTLEIQRTEQGDSAMYLCASSLAGRRAYEQYFGPGTRLTVT.

The V gene is TRBV7-2, the J gene TRBJ1-2, with a tentative D call TRBD1 (6 bases). CDR1 and CDR2 from the germline V gene are SGHTA and FQGNSA. Trimming removed 2 bases at V and 4 bases at J, with 23 bases between. This CDR3 contains 18 residues. DNA for the CDR3: TGTGCCAGCAGCTTAAATCGGGGGGGGGCATCCTCCAGCTATGGCTACACCTTC. Amino acids: CASSLNRGGASSSYGYTF. The full variable domain, with the rest looked up from reference TRBV7-2 and TRBJ1-2, is GAGVSQSPSNKVTEKGKDVELRCDPISGHTALYWYRQSLGQGLEFLIYFQGNSAPDKSGLPSDRFSAERTGGSVSTLTIQRTQQEDSAVYLCASSLNRGGASSSYGYTFGSGTRLTVV.

The V and J genes are TRBV5-1 and TRBJ1-2; TRBD1 is a possible D gene (6 bases). Germline V CDR1 and CDR2: SGHRS, YFSETQ. This CDR3 is 14 amino acids long. The V end was cut by 4 bases, the J end by 8 bases, with 18 bases between. Here the CDR3 reads CASSPGGGAEGYTF. The CDR3 DNA follows: TGCGCCAGCAGCCCCGGGGGGGGCGCCGAAGGCTACACCTTC.

The chain couples TRBV5-1 to TRBJ1-6, with no clear D. Trimming left V 0 bases short and J 3 bases short, with 7 bases between. The CDR3 consists of 15 residues. CDR1 is SGHRS and CDR2 is YFSETQ in the germline V gene. The DNA for the CDR3 is TGCGCCAGCAGCTTGGATCAGATCTATAATTCACCCCTCCACTTT. Its protein product is CASSLDQIYNSPLHF. Full variable domain (outside the CDR3, taken from reference TRBV5-1 and TRBJ1-6): KAGVTQTPRYLIKTRGQQVTLSCSPISGHRSVSWYQQTPGQGLQFLFEYFSETQRNKGNFPGRFSGRQFSNSRSEMNVSTLELGDSALYLCASSLDQIYNSPLHFGNGTRLTVT.

The genes are TRBV30 and TRBJ1-2; a weak D match, TRBD1 (6 bases). Looked up from germline, CDR1 is GTSNPN and CDR2 is SVGIG (reference sequence). This CDR3 is 11 amino acids long. Trimming left V 7 bases short and J 5 bases short, with 11 bases between. CDR3 DNA: TGTGCCTATTGGACAGAATATGGCTACACCTTC. This codes for CAYWTEYGYTF.

The chain recombines TRBV19 with TRBJ2-1; 7 nucleotides line up with TRBD2. Germline assignment: CDR1 LNHDA and CDR2 SQIVND (reference sequence). V trimming: 7 bases; J trimming: 7 bases; junction bases outside the gene matches: 10. The CDR3 is made up of 14 amino acids. Here the CDR3 DNA reads TGTGCCAGTAATCAGCGGGATCTCGTAAATGAGCAGTTCTTC. Translating gives CASNQRDLVNEQFF.

The gene calls are TRBV5-8 and TRBJ2-5; 9 bases fit TRBD2. This CDR3 contains 16 residues. CDR1 is SGHTS and CDR2 is YDEGEE in the germline V gene. J gave up 5 bases and V 4 bases, and 12 bases lay outside the gene matches. The CDR3 protein is CASSPGASGTWETQYF. For the CDR3, the DNA is TGTGCCAGCAGCCCAGGGGCTAGCGGGACTTGGGAGACCCAGTACTTC.

The chain links TRBV5-4 to TRBJ2-7; a weak D match, TRBD1 (6 bases). This CDR3 region has 15 residues. Germline V gives CDR1 SGHNT, CDR2 YYREEE (reference sequence). Trimming removed 6 bases from V and 7 bases from J, with 23 bases in between. The CDR3 loop reads CASTFGTSFSSEQYF. The CDR3 nucleotides are TGTGCCAGCACCTTCGGGACATCCTTCTCCTCAGAGCAGTACTTC.

This chain joins TRBV7-9 and TRBJ2-5, with 9 bases matching TRBD2. Per the germline V gene, CDR1 is SEHNR and CDR2 is FQNEAQ (reference sequence). The CDR3 has 18 residues. V shed 5 bases, J shed 4 bases, and the junction held 17 bases outside the gene matches. CDR3 in DNA: TGTGCCAGCAGCAAGGGTTGGAATGCCGGGACTAGCAGAGAGACCCAGTACTTC. Translated, it gives CASSKGWNAGTSRETQYF.